These T cell receptor beta chains were read from a single sample in a study of CD8 T cells in Susac syndrome. TCRdb re-derived calls from the immunoSEQ multiplex PCR reads in MiXCR, one entry per CDR3 protein. The data hold 120,000 or so distinct CDR3 sequences, with around 94% observed a single time. The sequencing input was CD8+ T cells from PBMCs. These receptors all come from a human donor with Susac syndrome. CDR3s include the opening cysteine and the closing phenylalanine or tryptophan. Each record gives: J gene, clone size, V gene, D gene, CDR3 protein, CDR3 DNA. D genes are given only for firm matches. Clone size is not always given. Where it is, it says once, few, many or a class for expanded clones.

J gene: TRBJ1-1; clone size: .; V gene: TRBV20-1; D gene: .; CDR3 protein: CSARGQWDTEAFF; CDR3 DNA: TGCAGTGCTAGGGGGCAGTGGGACACTGAAGCTTTCTTT
J gene: TRBJ2-5; clone size: .; V gene: TRBV12-3/TRBV12-4; D gene: TRBD2; CDR3 protein: CASSWGGGRAQKTQYF; CDR3 DNA: TGTGCCAGCAGTTGGGGAGGCGGGAGGGCCCAGAAGACCCAGTACTTC
J gene: TRBJ2-1; clone size: once; V gene: TRBV19; D gene: .; CDR3 protein: CASSIAYYNEQFF; CDR3 DNA: TGTGCCAGTAGTATAGCCTACTACAATGAGCAGTTCTTC
J gene: TRBJ2-7; clone size: .; V gene: TRBV12-3/TRBV12-4; D gene: .; CDR3 protein: CASSSNLQGSYEQYF; CDR3 DNA: TGTGCCAGCAGTTCTAATCTACAGGGTTCCTACGAGCAGTACTTC
J gene: TRBJ1-1; clone size: .; V gene: TRBV29-1; D gene: .; CDR3 protein: CSVVLGHTEAFF; CDR3 DNA: TGCAGCGTTGTATTGGGGCACACTGAAGCTTTCTTT
J gene: TRBJ1-2; clone size: .; V gene: TRBV6-6; D gene: .; CDR3 protein: CASSYGVYYGYTF; CDR3 DNA: TGTGCCAGCAGTTACGGGGTGTACTATGGCTACACCTTC
J gene: TRBJ1-6; clone size: .; V gene: TRBV4-2; D gene: .; CDR3 protein: CASSQDNPVEGSPLHF; CDR3 DNA: TGTGCCAGCAGCCAAGATAATCCGGTGGAGGGGTCACCCCTCCACTTT
J gene: TRBJ2-7; clone size: .; V gene: TRBV9; D gene: TRBD1; CDR3 protein: CASSVGPKPGQGFHEQYF; CDR3 DNA: TGTGCCAGCAGCGTAGGCCCAAAACCGGGACAGGGATTCCACGAGCAGTACTTC
J gene: TRBJ1-5; clone size: .; V gene: TRBV9; D gene: TRBD1; CDR3 protein: CASSPEGTVNQPQHF; CDR3 DNA: TGTGCCAGCAGCCCAGAAGGGACAGTCAATCAGCCCCAGCATTTT
J gene: TRBJ1-1; clone size: .; V gene: TRBV30; D gene: .; CDR3 protein: CAWSDLALQEAFF; CDR3 DNA: TGTGCCTGGAGTGACTTAGCGCTCCAAGAAGCTTTCTTT
J gene: TRBJ2-7; clone size: .; V gene: TRBV18; D gene: TRBD1; CDR3 protein: CASSPRGQDFYEQYF; CDR3 DNA: TGTGCCAGCTCACCCCGGGGACAGGACTTCTACGAGCAGTACTTC
J gene: TRBJ2-2; clone size: .; V gene: TRBV5-5; D gene: .; CDR3 protein: CASSPLSSAGELFF; CDR3 DNA: TGTGCCAGCAGCCCACTTAGCTCGGCCGGGGAGCTGTTTTTT
J gene: TRBJ1-1; clone size: .; V gene: TRBV12-3/TRBV12-4; D gene: .; CDR3 protein: CASRPGDTEAFF; CDR3 DNA: TGTGCCAGCAGACCAGGGGACACTGAAGCTTTCTTT
J gene: TRBJ2-1; clone size: .; V gene: TRBV19; D gene: .; CDR3 protein: CASSIVAGSNEQFF; CDR3 DNA: TGTGCCAGTAGTATAGTAGCAGGGAGTAATGAGCAGTTCTTC
J gene: TRBJ2-3; clone size: .; V gene: TRBV4-3; D gene: .; CDR3 protein: CASSDGTPGPDTQYF; CDR3 DNA: TGCGCCAGCAGCGACGGGACCCCAGGGCCAGATACGCAGTATTTT
J gene: TRBJ2-1; clone size: .; V gene: TRBV7-6; D gene: TRBD2; CDR3 protein: CASSPYGTSGANEQFF; CDR3 DNA: TGTGCCAGCAGCCCGTATGGGACTAGCGGTGCCAATGAGCAGTTCTTC
J gene: TRBJ2-3; clone size: .; V gene: TRBV29-1; D gene: .; CDR3 protein: CSVGDDGTTSTDTQYF; CDR3 DNA: TGCAGCGTTGGGGACGATGGAACGACTAGCACAGATACGCAGTATTTT
J gene: TRBJ2-5; clone size: .; V gene: TRBV27; D gene: .; CDR3 protein: CASRLGRGTSETQYF; CDR3 DNA: TGTGCCAGCAGGCTAGGGCGGGGGACAAGCGAGACCCAGTACTTC
J gene: TRBJ2-7; clone size: .; V gene: TRBV7-9; D gene: .; CDR3 protein: CASSFQTPFEQYF; CDR3 DNA: TGTGCCAGCAGCTTCCAGACCCCTTTCGAGCAGTACTTC
J gene: TRBJ2-1; clone size: .; V gene: TRBV9; D gene: .; CDR3 protein: CASSVVGSPYNEQFF; CDR3 DNA: TGTGCCAGCAGCGTCGTCGGGAGTCCCTACAATGAGCAGTTCTTC
J gene: TRBJ1-2; clone size: .; V gene: TRBV30; D gene: .; CDR3 protein: CAWSASGNYGYTF; CDR3 DNA: TGTGCCTGGAGCGCGTCGGGGAACTATGGCTACACCTTC
J gene: TRBJ1-5; clone size: .; V gene: TRBV7-8; D gene: .; CDR3 protein: CASSLALGGGNQPQHF; CDR3 DNA: TGTGCCAGCAGCTTAGCGCTAGGGGGAGGTAATCAGCCCCAGCATTTT
J gene: TRBJ1-5; clone size: once; V gene: TRBV9; D gene: .; CDR3 protein: CASSVGENSNQPQHF; CDR3 DNA: TGTGCCAGCAGCGTAGGAGAGAATAGCAATCAGCCCCAGCATTTT
J gene: TRBJ1-4; clone size: .; V gene: TRBV24-1; D gene: .; CDR3 protein: CATSDQTGPGEKLFF; CDR3 DNA: TGTGCCACCAGTGACCAGACGGGGCCCGGGGAAAAACTGTTTTTT
J gene: TRBJ2-3; clone size: .; V gene: TRBV6-5; D gene: TRBD2; CDR3 protein: CASSLASGRFSTDTQYF; CDR3 DNA: TGTGCCAGCAGTTTGGCTAGCGGGAGGTTTAGCACAGATACGCAGTATTTT
J gene: TRBJ1-1; clone size: few; V gene: TRBV14; D gene: .; CDR3 protein: CASSQDPGMNTEAFF; CDR3 DNA: TGTGCCAGCAGCCAAGACCCCGGGATGAACACTGAAGCTTTCTTT
J gene: TRBJ2-3; clone size: once; V gene: TRBV12-3/TRBV12-4; D gene: .; CDR3 protein: CASNLRRVEGTQYF; CDR3 DNA: TGTGCCAGCAATCTGCGGAGGGTAGAAGGTACGCAGTATTTT
J gene: TRBJ2-7; clone size: .; V gene: TRBV5-1; D gene: TRBD1; CDR3 protein: CASSLAPAGGAYEQYF; CDR3 DNA: TGCGCCAGCAGCTTGGCCCCCGCAGGGGGCGCCTACGAGCAGTACTTC
J gene: TRBJ2-5; clone size: .; V gene: TRBV7-9; D gene: .; CDR3 protein: CASSSADSGGLQETQYF; CDR3 DNA: TGTGCCAGCAGCTCCGCGGACAGTGGGGGTCTCCAAGAGACCCAGTACTTC